This T cell receptor beta chain was recorded in a study of T cell repertoires in aging, cancer and after chemotherapy. General observations from the study: Median generation probability rose over the chemotherapy interval in each cancer cohort, suggesting rebound thymic output.

The germline CDR1 and CDR2 sequences are KGHDR and SFDVKD. The CDR3 covers 12 residues. TCR beta rearrangements were amplified from peripheral blood genomic DNA. Rearranged V-D-J TRB sequences were amplified with a mixed TRB-A/B primer pool. TCRdb independently ran MiXCR on the multiplex PCR reads; one entry per CDR3 protein. The data hold about 6,400 distinct CDR3 sequences, with roughly a fifth observed a single time. For this clonotype: Its target is unknown. The junction and the germline gene differ at one end; a read error may be behind it.

The TCR originated in a human donor with a blood cancer. The specimen sequenced was blood. The rearrangement uses TRBV24-1 and TRBJ2-5; the D is unclear. The DNA of the CDR3 is TGTGACACCAGTGATCAGCCCGAGACCCAGTACTTC. This codes for CDTSDQPETQYF.